This is a list of T cell receptor beta chains from one sample in a study of CD8 T cells in ankylosing spondylitis. TCRdb called the 5' RACE reads again in MiXCR, with one record for every CDR3 protein. The sample lists roughly 90,000 distinct CDR3 sequences; about 8.3% were seen once. Source material: blood, either unsorted or a sorted T cell fraction (not recorded which). Receptors originate from a male donor with ankylosing spondylitis. CDR3s include the opening cysteine and the closing phenylalanine or tryptophan. D genes are given only for firm matches. Part of the rows lack a size; the others show once, few, many or a class for expanded clones.

V gene: TRBV12-3/TRBV12-4; clone size: few; J gene: TRBJ1-1; D gene: -; CDR3 protein: CASSLVGHTEAFF; CDR3 DNA: TGTGCCAGCAGTTTAGTAGGGCACACTGAAGCTTTCTTT
V gene: TRBV5-1; clone size: few; J gene: TRBJ2-1; D gene: -; CDR3 protein: CASSLVDGYNEQFF; CDR3 DNA: TGCGCCAGCAGCTTGGTCGACGGTTACAATGAGCAGTTCTTC
V gene: TRBV27; clone size: few; J gene: TRBJ2-6; D gene: TRBD1; CDR3 protein: CASRSRTGNSGANVLTF; CDR3 DNA: TGTGCCAGCAGGAGTCGGACAGGGAACTCTGGGGCCAACGTCCTGACTTTC
V gene: TRBV14; clone size: many; J gene: TRBJ2-7; D gene: -; CDR3 protein: CASSQAGVNEQYF; CDR3 DNA: TGTGCCAGCAGCCAAGCTGGCGTAAACGAGCAGTACTTC
V gene: TRBV10-2; clone size: -; J gene: TRBJ1-1; D gene: -; CDR3 protein: CASSDGGVRSEAFF; CDR3 DNA: TGCGCCAGCAGTGACGGGGGGGTTCGCTCTGAAGCTTTCTTT
V gene: TRBV7-9; clone size: few; J gene: TRBJ2-2; D gene: -; CDR3 protein: CASSFGAGELFF; CDR3 DNA: TGTGCCAGCAGCTTTGGGGCCGGGGAGCTGTTTTTT
V gene: TRBV25-1; clone size: -; J gene: TRBJ2-5; D gene: TRBD2; CDR3 protein: CASRGLAGGRETQYF; CDR3 DNA: TGTGCCAGCAGAGGACTAGCGGGAGGGCGAGAGACCCAGTACTTC
V gene: TRBV7-2; clone size: many; J gene: TRBJ2-1; D gene: TRBD2; CDR3 protein: CASTFGGAYNEQFF; CDR3 DNA: TGTGCCAGCACCTTCGGGGGGGCCTACAATGAGCAGTTCTTC
V gene: TRBV13; clone size: -; J gene: TRBJ2-5; D gene: TRBD2; CDR3 protein: CASSRRLAGIQETQYF; CDR3 DNA: TGTGCCAGCAGCCGACGGCTAGCGGGGATCCAAGAGACCCAGTACTTC
V gene: TRBV2; clone size: many; J gene: TRBJ2-1; D gene: -; CDR3 protein: CASNEGASYNEQFF; CDR3 DNA: TGTGCCAGCAACGAAGGAGCGTCCTACAATGAGCAGTTCTTC
V gene: TRBV11-2; clone size: few; J gene: TRBJ2-1; D gene: TRBD2; CDR3 protein: CASRRPRRLAGGQDEQFF; CDR3 DNA: TGTGCCAGCAGACGACCTAGACGACTAGCGGGAGGGCAGGATGAGCAGTTCTTC
V gene: TRBV4-1; clone size: -; J gene: TRBJ1-5; D gene: -; CDR3 protein: CASSHASNQPQHF; CDR3 DNA: TGCGCCAGCAGCCACGCAAGCAATCAGCCCCAGCATTTT
V gene: TRBV27; clone size: many; J gene: TRBJ2-3; D gene: -; CDR3 protein: CASSLYGSSQDTQYF; CDR3 DNA: TGTGCCAGCAGTTTATACGGGAGTTCTCAAGATACGCAGTATTTT
V gene: TRBV5-1; clone size: few; J gene: TRBJ2-2; D gene: -; CDR3 protein: CASSPSGAGELFF; CDR3 DNA: TGCGCCAGCAGCCCTAGTGGGGCCGGGGAGCTGTTTTTT